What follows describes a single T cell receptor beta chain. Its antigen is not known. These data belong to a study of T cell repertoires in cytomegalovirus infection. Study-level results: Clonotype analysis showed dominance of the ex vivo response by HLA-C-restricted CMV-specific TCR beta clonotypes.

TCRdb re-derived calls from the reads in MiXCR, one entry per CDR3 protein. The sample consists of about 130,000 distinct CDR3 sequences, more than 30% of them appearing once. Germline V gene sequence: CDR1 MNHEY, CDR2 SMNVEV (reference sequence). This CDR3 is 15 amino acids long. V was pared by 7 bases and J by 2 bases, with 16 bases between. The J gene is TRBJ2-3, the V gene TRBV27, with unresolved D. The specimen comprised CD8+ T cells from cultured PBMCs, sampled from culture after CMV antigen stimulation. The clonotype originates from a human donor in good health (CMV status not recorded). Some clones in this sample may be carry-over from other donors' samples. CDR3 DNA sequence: TGTGCCAGCACCCGGAATACCGTTCACACAGATACGCAGTATTTT. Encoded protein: CASTRNTVHTDTQYF.